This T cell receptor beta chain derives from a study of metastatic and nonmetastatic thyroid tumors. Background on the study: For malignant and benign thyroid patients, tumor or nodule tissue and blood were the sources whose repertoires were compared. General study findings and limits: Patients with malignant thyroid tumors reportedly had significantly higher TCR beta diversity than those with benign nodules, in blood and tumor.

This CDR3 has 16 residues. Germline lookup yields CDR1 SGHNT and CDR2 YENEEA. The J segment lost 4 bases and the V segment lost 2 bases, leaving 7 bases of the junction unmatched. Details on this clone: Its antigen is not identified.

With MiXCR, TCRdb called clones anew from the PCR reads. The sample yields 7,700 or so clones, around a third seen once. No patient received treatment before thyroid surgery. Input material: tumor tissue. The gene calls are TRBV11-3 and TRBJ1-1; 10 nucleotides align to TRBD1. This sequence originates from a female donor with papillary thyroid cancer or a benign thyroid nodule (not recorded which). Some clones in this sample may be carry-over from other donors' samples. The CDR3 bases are TGTGCCAGCAGCTTACGCCCCGGGACAGGGGTCACTGAAGCTTTCTTT. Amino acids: CASSLRPGTGVTEAFF.